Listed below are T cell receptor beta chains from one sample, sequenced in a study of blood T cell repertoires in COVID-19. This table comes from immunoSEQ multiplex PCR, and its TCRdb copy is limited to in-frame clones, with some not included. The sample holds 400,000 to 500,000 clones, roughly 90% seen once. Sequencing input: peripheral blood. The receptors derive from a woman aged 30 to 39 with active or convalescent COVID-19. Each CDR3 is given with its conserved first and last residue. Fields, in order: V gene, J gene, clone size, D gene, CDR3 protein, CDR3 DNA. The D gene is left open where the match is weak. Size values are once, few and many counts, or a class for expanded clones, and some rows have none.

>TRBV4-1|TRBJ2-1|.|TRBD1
CASSQNTGTGVYNEQFF
TGCGCCAGCAGCCAGAATACCGGGACAGGCGTTTACAATGAGCAGTTCTTC
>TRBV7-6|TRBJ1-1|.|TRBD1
CASSLTQGANTEAFF
TGTGCCAGCAGCTTAACCCAGGGGGCCAACACTGAAGCTTTCTTT
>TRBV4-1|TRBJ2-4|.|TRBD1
CASSPWTGAAKNIQYF
TGCGCCAGCAGCCCATGGACAGGAGCAGCCAAAAACATTCAGTACTTC
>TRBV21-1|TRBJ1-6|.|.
CASSLQDRPYNSPLHF
TGTGCCAGCAGTCTACAGGACCGCCCGTATAATTCACCCCTCCACTTT
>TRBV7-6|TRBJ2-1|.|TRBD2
CASSPLGLAGGHEQFF
TGTGCCAGCAGCCCCCTGGGACTAGCGGGGGGCCATGAGCAGTTCTTC
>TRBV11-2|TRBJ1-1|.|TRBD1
CASSQPQGGSTEAFF
TGTGCCAGCAGCCAACCACAGGGGGGGAGCACTGAAGCTTTCTTT
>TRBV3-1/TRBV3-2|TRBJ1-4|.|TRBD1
CASSPRTGTNEKLFF
TGTGCCAGCAGCCCGAGGACAGGGACTAATGAAAAACTGTTTTTT
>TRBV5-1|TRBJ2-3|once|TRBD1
CASSSWGQGTDTQYF
TGCGCCAGCAGCTCGTGGGGACAGGGCACAGATACGCAGTATTTT
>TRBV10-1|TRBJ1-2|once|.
CASSPTRVMGYGYTF
TGCGCCAGCAGTCCTACTAGGGTTATGGGCTATGGCTACACCTTC
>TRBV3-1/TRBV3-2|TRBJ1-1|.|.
CASSPGVRWTEAFF
TGTGCCAGCAGCCCCGGCGTCAGGTGGACTGAAGCTTTCTTT
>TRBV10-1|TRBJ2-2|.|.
CASSTRVTANTGELFF
TGCGCCAGCAGTACCCGGGTGACAGCGAACACCGGGGAGCTGTTTTTT
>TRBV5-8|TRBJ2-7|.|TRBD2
CASSWGGRTSHSYEQYF
TGTGCCAGCAGCTGGGGGGGCAGGACTAGCCACTCCTACGAGCAGTACTTC
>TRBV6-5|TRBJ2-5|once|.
CASTPTGTQYF
TGTGCCAGCACCCCAACGGGAACCCAGTACTTC
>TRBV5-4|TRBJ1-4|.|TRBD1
CASSAGQGKEKLFF
TGTGCCAGCAGCGCAGGACAGGGGAAGGAAAAACTGTTTTTT
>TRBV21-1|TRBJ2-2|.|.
CASSKRSEGADWNTGELFF
TGTGCCAGCAGCAAACGATCGGAGGGGGCCGATTGGAACACCGGGGAGCTGTTTTTT
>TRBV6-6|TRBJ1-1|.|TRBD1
CASSPWDRSVNTEAFF
TGTGCCAGCAGTCCTTGGGACAGAAGTGTGAACACTGAAGCTTTCTTT
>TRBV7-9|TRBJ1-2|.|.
CASSPPTSGLASGDGYTF
TGTGCCAGCAGCCCACCAACTTCGGGTCTGGCGTCAGGGGATGGCTACACCTTC
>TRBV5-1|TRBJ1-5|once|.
CASSLVGAGNQPQHF
TGCGCCAGCAGCTTGGTAGGGGCCGGTAATCAGCCCCAGCATTTT
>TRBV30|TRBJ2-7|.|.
CAQNSGAVGQYF
TGTGCCCAGAACTCAGGGGCGGTTGGGCAGTACTTC
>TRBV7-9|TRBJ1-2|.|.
CASSLEQGGGYTF
TGTGCCAGCAGCTTGGAACAGGGAGGGGGCTACACCTTC
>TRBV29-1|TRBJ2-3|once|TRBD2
CSVERVGGSTDTQYF
TGCAGCGTTGAACGGGTGGGAGGGAGCACAGATACGCAGTATTTT
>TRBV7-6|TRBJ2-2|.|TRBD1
CASSLGPWDRYTGELFF
TGTGCCAGCAGCTTAGGGCCATGGGACAGATACACCGGGGAGCTGTTTTTT
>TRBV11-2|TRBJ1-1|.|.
CASSLDPGSTEAFF
TGTGCCAGCAGCTTAGATCCGGGATCCACTGAAGCTTTCTTT
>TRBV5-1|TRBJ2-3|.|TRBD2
CASSLGGTSGTLTDTQYF
TGCGCCAGCAGCTTGGGCGGTACTAGCGGGACCCTCACAGATACGCAGTATTTT
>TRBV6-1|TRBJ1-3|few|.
CASSEPGESRNTIYF
TGTGCCAGCAGTGAACCAGGGGAATCTAGAAACACCATATATTTT
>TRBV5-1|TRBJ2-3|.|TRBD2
CASSRTSGSADTQYF
TGCGCCAGCAGCCGGACTAGCGGGAGTGCAGATACGCAGTATTTT
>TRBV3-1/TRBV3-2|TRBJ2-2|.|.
CASSQVLSGATGELFF
TGTGCCAGCAGCCAAGTTTTGAGCGGAGCTACCGGGGAGCTGTTTTTT
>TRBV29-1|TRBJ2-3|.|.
CSVEDIMAGTSGTDTQYF
TGCAGCGTTGAAGATATTATGGCGGGGACCTCGGGCACAGATACGCAGTATTTT
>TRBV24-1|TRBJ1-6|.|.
CATVLLTGSSPLHF
TGTGCCACCGTACTTCTCACAGGGTCATCACCCCTCCACTTT
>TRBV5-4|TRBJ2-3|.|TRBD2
CASSFASGGGTDTQYF
TGTGCCAGCAGCTTCGCAAGCGGGGGAGGCACAGATACGCAGTATTTT
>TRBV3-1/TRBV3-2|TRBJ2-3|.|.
CASSQAGTDTQYF
TGTGCCAGCAGCCAAGCGGGCACAGATACGCAGTATTTT
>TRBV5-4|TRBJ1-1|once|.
CASSGYGPEKTNTEAFF
TGTGCCAGCAGCGGATACGGCCCGGAGAAGACGAACACTGAAGCTTTCTTT
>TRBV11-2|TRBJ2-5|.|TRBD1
CASSPPGQQETQYF
TGTGCCAGCAGCCCACCGGGACAGCAAGAGACCCAGTACTTC
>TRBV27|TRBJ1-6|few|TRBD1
CASSFGTASSPLHF
TGTGCCAGCAGTTTTGGGACAGCAAGTTCACCCCTCCACTTT
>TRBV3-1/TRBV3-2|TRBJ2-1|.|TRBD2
CASSQEPSGVREQFF
TGTGCCAGCAGCCAAGAGCCTAGCGGGGTCAGGGAGCAGTTCTTC
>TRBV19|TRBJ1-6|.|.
CASNNWGGRSPLHF
TGTGCCAGTAACAACTGGGGAGGGCGGTCACCCCTCCACTTT
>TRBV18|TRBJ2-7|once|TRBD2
CASSRGLAGAYEQYF
TGTGCCAGCTCACGGGGACTAGCGGGAGCCTACGAGCAGTACTTC
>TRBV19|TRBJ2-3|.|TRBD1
CASSIRDSGTGVRDTQYF
TGTGCCAGTAGTATACGGGACTCCGGGACAGGGGTGAGGGATACGCAGTATTTT
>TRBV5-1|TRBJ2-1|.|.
CASSTGTRTLKYNEQFF
TGCGCCAGCAGCACCGGGACACGTACCCTGAAGTACAATGAGCAGTTCTTC
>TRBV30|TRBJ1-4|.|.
CAWSVEQLYEKLFF
TGTGCCTGGAGTGTCGAACAGCTTTATGAAAAACTGTTTTTT
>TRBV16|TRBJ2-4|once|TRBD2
CASSQWGGLRDIQYF
TGTGCCAGCAGCCAATGGGGAGGGCTTCGGGACATTCAGTACTTC
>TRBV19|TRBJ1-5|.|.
CASSTLPGGNQPQHF
TGTGCCAGTAGTACCCTCCCAGGGGGCAATCAGCCCCAGCATTTT
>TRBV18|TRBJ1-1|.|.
CASSPEAADTEAFF
TGTGCCAGCTCACCAGAGGCGGCGGACACTGAAGCTTTCTTT
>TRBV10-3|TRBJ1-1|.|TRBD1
CAISDTGQVNTEAFF
TGTGCCATCAGCGACACGGGACAGGTGAACACTGAAGCTTTCTTT
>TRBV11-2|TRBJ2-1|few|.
CASSLVASRKRNEQFF
TGTGCCAGCAGCTTAGTTGCCTCGAGGAAGCGCAATGAGCAGTTCTTC
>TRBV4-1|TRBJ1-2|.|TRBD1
CASSPMMTGGVYGYTF
TGCGCCAGCAGCCCCATGATGACAGGGGGCGTCTATGGCTACACCTTC
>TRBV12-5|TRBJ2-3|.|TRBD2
CASGPNLAGGTDTQYF
TGTGCTAGTGGGCCAAACCTAGCGGGGGGCACAGATACGCAGTATTTT
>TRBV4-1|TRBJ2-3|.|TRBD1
CASSHPGTGEDGDTQYF
TGCGCCAGCAGCCACCCCGGGACAGGGGAGGATGGAGATACGCAGTATTTT
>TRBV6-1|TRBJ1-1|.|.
CASSELVRINTEAFF
TGTGCCAGCAGTGAATTGGTCAGGATAAACACTGAAGCTTTCTTT
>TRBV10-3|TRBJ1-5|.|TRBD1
CAISPGQGNQPQHF
TGTGCCATCAGCCCCGGACAGGGCAATCAGCCCCAGCATTTT
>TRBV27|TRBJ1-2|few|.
CASSSVGEGYTF
TGTGCCAGCAGTTCGGTCGGGGAAGGCTACACCTTC
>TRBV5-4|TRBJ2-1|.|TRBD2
CASSTPGLTINEQFF
TGTGCCAGCAGCACCCCGGGACTAACGATCAATGAGCAGTTCTTC